This passage covers 13 T cell receptor beta chains from one sample sequenced in a study of regulatory T cells in long-lasting Graves disease. iRepertoire HTBI primers and Arm-PCR of CDR3 regions built TCR beta libraries. Using its own MiXCR run on the multiplex PCR reads, TCRdb lists one record per CDR3 protein. The repertoire holds approximately 500,000 distinct CDR3 sequences, with roughly a fifth as singletons. Regarding time point: persistent/refractory GD, antithyroid drugs over 5 years with positive TRAb. Construction of the TCR library relied on RNA isolated from PBMCs. The sequencing here drew on peripheral blood mononuclear cells (PBMCs), taken when the disease was refractory, from a patient treated with antithyroid drugs. These TCRs come from a female donor with Graves disease.

This clonotype was detected only a few times. This rearrangement joins TRBV4-1 to TRBJ2-7, with 9 bases lining up with TRBD2. V lost 4 bases, J lost 0 bases, and 7 bases stayed unmatched. The germline V gene encodes CDR1 MGHRA and CDR2 YSYEKL. There are 16 residues in the CDR3. The DNA for the CDR3 is TGCGCCAGCAGCCGATATAGCGGGGGAGGCTCCTACGAGCAGTACTTC. The encoded protein is CASSRYSGGGSYEQYF.

The chain joins TRBV19 to TRBJ1-5; no clear D gene. V dropped 4 bases and J dropped 1 base, with 5 bases sitting between them. The CDR3 is 13 amino acids. Germline loops: CDR1 LNHDA, CDR2 SQIVND (reference sequence). CDR3 DNA sequence: TGTGCCAGTAGTACCTTAAGCAATCAGCCCCAGCATTTT. Translation gives CASSTLSNQPQHF.

This rearrangement joins TRBV20-1 to TRBJ2-7; D possibly matches TRBD1 or TRBD2 (7 bases each). The CDR3 totals 15 residues. V gave up 5 bases and J gave up 1 base, with 18 bases separating them. Germline V gives CDR1 DFQATT, CDR2 SNEGSKA (reference sequence). In DNA, the CDR3 is TGCAGTGCTGCTTCAGGGGGGGGAAGTTCCTACGAGCAGTACTTC. Its translation is CSAASGGGSSYEQYF.

This clonotype was seen a handful of times. The V gene is TRBV15, the J gene TRBJ2-7; D is possibly TRBD1 (7 bases). The CDR3 contains 18 residues. Trimming pared 5 bases from V and 5 bases from J, leaving 28 bases between. Looked up from germline, CDR1 is LNHNV and CDR2 is YYDKDF (reference sequence). In nucleotides, the CDR3 is TGTGCCACCAGCGAAGCCCACCTCGGTGACAGGGAGGTTAACGAGCAGTACTTC. Translated, it gives CATSEAHLGDREVNEQYF. Variable domain in full (rest from reference TRBV15 and TRBJ2-7): DAMVIQNPRYQVTQFGKPVTLSCSQTLNHNVMYWYQQKSSQAPKLLFHYYDKDFNNEADTPDNFQSRRPNTSFCFLDIRSPGLGDTAMYLCATSEAHLGDREVNEQYFGPGTRLTVT.

The chain uses TRBV6-2 or TRBV6-3 and TRBJ1-1; D perhaps matches TRBD1 (5 bases). The CDR3 runs 15 residues. V was pared by 0 bases and J by 4 bases, with 12 bases between. Germline lookup yields CDR1 MNHEY and CDR2 SVGEGT. DNA of the CDR3: TGTGCCAGCAGTTACTCAGGCAGGGCTGGCACTGAAGCTTTCTTT. Amino acids: CASSYSGRAGTEAFF.

The rearrangement links TRBV15 to TRBJ2-2; a possible D gene is TRBD2 (6 bases). V was trimmed by 5 bases and J by 5 bases, leaving 15 bases between them. There are 15 residues in the CDR3. Germline-derived CDR1 and CDR2 are LNHNV and YYDKDF (reference sequence). Here the CDR3 reads CATSWDGGHTGELFF. The CDR3 region has the DNA TGTGCCACCAGCTGGGACGGAGGGCATACCGGGGAGCTGTTTTTT.

As regards this clonotype: A much larger clone sits a single nucleotide away, making a read error possible. In this CDR3 the conserved last residue, phenylalanine or tryptophan, is missing, so a read error is likely. V gene TRBV2 combines with J gene TRBJ1-2; 7 bases align to TRBD1. Germline trimming cut 6 bases from V and 2 bases from J; bases unmatched to any gene: 6. This CDR3 has 14 amino acids. The V gene's germline CDR1 is SNHLY and CDR2 FYNNEI. The DNA for the CDR3 is TGTGCCAGCAGCCCGACAGGGTACAACTATGGCTACACCTCC. Amino acids: CASSPTGYNYGYTS.

This clonotype was observed at least ten times. This chain joins TRBV28 and TRBJ2-7, with D maybe TRBD2 (6 bases). This CDR3 region has 12 residues. Germline CDR1 and CDR2: MDHEN and SYDVKM. The V and J ends lost 5 bases and 12 bases respectively, with 17 bases between them. CDR3 sequence: CASSGGTPYRYF. The CDR3 coding sequence is TGTGCCAGCAGTGGAGGGACTCCATATCGGTACTTC. Using reference TRBV28 and TRBJ2-7 for the parts outside the CDR3, the full variable domain is DVKVTQSSRYLVKRTGEKVFLECVQDMDHENMFWYRQDPGLGLRLIYFSYDVKMKEKGDIPEGYSVSREKKERFSLILESASTNQTSMYLCASSGGTPYRYFGPGTRLTVT.

The chain recombines TRBV19 with TRBJ1-5, with D uncertain. V lost 11 bases and J 7 bases, leaving 12 bases between the germline ends. This CDR3 spans 11 amino acids. CDR1 is LNHDA, CDR2 SQIVND, per germline (reference sequence). In DNA form, the CDR3 reads TGTGCCGCAGGCCCGGGGCAGCCCCAGCATTTT. Translation: CAAGPGQPQHF.

This clonotype occurred a few times. V is TRBV29-1 and J is TRBJ1-2; D may be TRBD1 (6 bases). Germline loops: CDR1 SQVTM, CDR2 ANQGSEA. V was cut by 2 bases and J by 5 bases, with 15 bases left in between. The CDR3 is 14 amino acids. The CDR3 nucleotides read TGCAGCGTTGAAATAGCGAGGAGGGGGTATGGCTACACCTTC. Residues: CSVEIARRGYGYTF.

The chain is built from TRBV10-3 and TRBJ2-7, with TRBD2 identical over 12 bases. The germline V gene encodes CDR1 ENHRY and CDR2 SYGVKD. The CDR3 sequence is 14 residues long. With V trimmed by 10 bases and J by 1 base, 5 bases remained unmatched. The CDR3 coding sequence is TGTGCCAGCACTACTAGCGGGGGGTCCTACGAGCAGTACTTC. This gives the protein CASTTSGGSYEQYF.

The chain combines TRBV9 with TRBJ1-2; D is unresolved. Trimming pared 4 bases from V and 0 bases from J, leaving 10 bases between. Germline V gene data show CDR1 as SGDLS and CDR2 as YYNGEE. The CDR3 runs 14 residues. CDR3 sequence reads: CASSLSDPNYGYTF. The CDR3 DNA reads as TGTGCCAGCAGCTTAAGTGATCCTAACTATGGCTACACCTTC.

At least ten counts were recorded for this clonotype. The genes are TRBV28 and TRBJ1-4; perhaps TRBD1 as D (6 bases). Germline V lookup: CDR1 MDHEN, CDR2 SYDVKM. With 3 bases removed from V and 3 bases from J, the gap between germline ends came to 11 bases. The CDR3 totals 15 residues. The DNA of the CDR3 is TGTGCCAGCAGTTTGAGGGGGGTGGCTAATGAAAAACTGTTTTTT. Translation: CASSLRGVANEKLFF.